Sequencing of this T cell receptor (beta chain) was carried out in a study of identical twins. Notes on the study in general: Fewer insertions marked abundant cord blood beta clonotypes; young adult naive trended weakly, memory not at all. Alpha sequences out of frame and shared by twins had excess low generation probability.

This clonotype was counted many times. As yet, its antigen is unknown. TCRdb re-analysed the 5' RACE reads in MiXCR, keeping a single row per CDR3 protein. This table holds a few hundred thousand distinct CDR3 sequences, roughly 8.6% found once. Germline V gene sequence: CDR1 SGHRS, CDR2 YFSETQ. CDR3 size: 13 residues. The V and J ends lost 6 bases and 1 base respectively, with 7 bases between them. Everyone who donated was a healthy Caucasian. This same sample was also part of a study on yellow fever vaccine responses in identical twins.

Sequencing was done on a sample of memory (CD45RO+) T cells sorted from blood. The sequence was obtained from a young woman in good health. The V call is TRBV5-1, the J call TRBJ2-2; D is unclear. The CDR3 here is CASNSGNTGELFF. CDR3 in DNA: TGCGCCAGCAACTCGGGGAACACCGGGGAGCTGTTTTTT.